The 31 T cell receptor beta chains listed next were all sequenced from one sample in a study of CD8 T cells in Susac syndrome. A quantity of about 0.5 to 1 ug RNA underwent reverse transcription using random hexamers. TCRdb ran MiXCR on the immunoSEQ multiplex PCR reads and lists one entry per CDR3 protein. The sample records about 300,000 distinct CDR3 sequences, 92% being singletons. Sequencing used CD4+ T cells from PBMCs. These receptors came from a human donor with multiple sclerosis.

V is TRBV11-3 and J is TRBJ1-2; D gene ambiguous. The CDR3 runs to 13 residues. The ends were cut back, 4 bases at V and 3 bases at J, with 9 bases in the middle. Germline CDR1 SGHNT, CDR2 YENEEA. The CDR3 loop reads CASSSHDDYGYTF. The CDR3 coding sequence is TGTGCCAGCAGCTCACACGACGACTATGGCTACACCTTC.

The chain combines TRBV27 with TRBJ1-5, with 8 bases matching TRBD1. The CDR3 loop spans 15 amino acids. V dropped 5 bases and J dropped 4; count of bases not matched to a gene: 7. The V gene's germline CDR1 is MNHEY and CDR2 SMNVEV (reference sequence). In DNA, the CDR3 is TGTGCCAGCAGTCCCATGACAGGGGCAAATCAGCCCCAGCATTTT. Protein: CASSPMTGANQPQHF.

This clonotype has only a few counts. For the CDR3, the DNA is TGTGCCACCAGTGATTTAGGGGGAGAGACCCAGTACTTC. Translated: CATSDLGGETQYF. The chain joins TRBV24-1 to TRBJ2-5; possible D gene TRBD1, 6 bases. The CDR3 has 13 amino acids. Germline V lookup: CDR1 KGHDR, CDR2 SFDVKD. V lost 1 base to trimming and J lost 4 bases, with 6 bases between them.

V gene TRBV6-6 combines with J gene TRBJ2-1; TRBD1 matches 11 bases. V lost 9 bases, J lost 4 bases, and 2 bases stayed unmatched. The CDR3 covers 13 residues. CDR1 is MNHNY, CDR2 SVGAGI, per germline (reference sequence). CDR3 sequence reads: CASGQGAYNEQFF. For the CDR3, the DNA is TGTGCCAGTGGACAGGGGGCTTACAATGAGCAGTTCTTC.

The V call is TRBV5-1, the J call TRBJ1-1, with D possibly TRBD1 on 5 matching bases. The CDR3 has 15 amino acids. The V end was cut by 3 bases, the J end by 7 bases, with 19 bases between. Per the germline V gene, CDR1 is SGHRS and CDR2 is YFSETQ. In nucleotides, the CDR3 is TGCGCCAGCAGCTACCGCGGGGGGTTGGGGGATGAAGCTTTCTTT. As protein: CASSYRGGLGDEAFF.

V and J are TRBV29-1 and TRBJ2-7; 8 bases fit TRBD2. The V and J ends lost 6 bases and 0 bases, in that order; junction bases with no gene match: 10. The CDR3 covers 15 residues. Germline assignment: CDR1 SQVTM and CDR2 ANQGSEA. This CDR3 is CSVAGGPYNSYEQYF. The CDR3, as DNA: TGCAGCGTCGCGGGGGGACCCTACAACTCCTACGAGCAGTACTTC.

The rearrangement joins TRBV19 to TRBJ1-2, with D possibly matching TRBD1 (5 bases). CDR3 size: 14 residues. The V end lost 5 bases, the J end lost 4 bases, and 14 bases lay between the germline ends. Per the germline V gene, CDR1 is LNHDA and CDR2 is SQIVND (reference sequence). CDR3 loop: CASSVRRGGYGYTF. The CDR3 DNA is TGTGCCAGTAGTGTAAGAAGGGGAGGCTATGGCTACACCTTC.

V and J are TRBV12-3 or TRBV12-4 and TRBJ2-1, with 11 bases fitting TRBD2. The J segment lost 5 bases and the V segment lost 5 bases, leaving 20 bases of the junction unmatched. The length of the CDR3 is 20 residues. The CDR3 sequence: CASSPPRLAGWMARHNEQFF. The DNA of the CDR3 is TGTGCCAGCAGTCCCCCGAGACTAGCGGGATGGATGGCCAGGCACAATGAGCAGTTCTTC.

This clonotype showed up just once. This chain connects TRBV7-9 to TRBJ1-4; 9 nucleotides align to TRBD1. The CDR3 totals 15 residues. Germline V gene sequence: CDR1 SEHNR, CDR2 FQNEAQ (reference sequence). V lost 4 bases to trimming and J lost 7 bases; unmatched junction nucleotides: 7. In nucleotides, the CDR3 is TGTGCCAGCAGCTACTCGGGACAGGGAGGTGAAAAACTGTTTTTT. Protein product: CASSYSGQGGEKLFF.

V is TRBV5-1 and J is TRBJ2-2; maybe TRBD2 (6 bases). The CDR3 consists of 14 residues. Trimming removed 4 bases from V and 8 bases from J, with 15 bases in between. CDR1 SGHRS and CDR2 YFSETQ come from the germline V gene. The CDR3 region is CASSLLIGGGELFF. As DNA, the CDR3 is TGCGCCAGCAGCCTCCTGATCGGGGGAGGGGAGCTGTTTTTT. The full variable domain, rest sourced from reference TRBV5-1 and TRBJ2-2, is KAGVTQTPRYLIKTRGQQVTLSCSPISGHRSVSWYQQTPGQGLQFLFEYFSETQRNKGNFPGRFSGRQFSNSRSEMNVSTLELGDSALYLCASSLLIGGGELFFGEGSRLTVL.

This chain joins TRBV10-3 and TRBJ1-6; D is ambiguous. The CDR3 length is 13 residues. Trimming shortened V by 0 bases and J by 5 bases, and 2 bases separated the two germline ends. Germline CDR1 reads ENHRY; CDR2 reads SYGVKD. CDR3 DNA: TGTGCCATCAGTGAGTCCAATAATTCACCCCTCCACTTT. Translated: CAISESNNSPLHF.

The DNA for the CDR3 is TGTGCCACCAGGGACTCTGGGGCCAACGTCCTGACTTTC. This codes for CATRDSGANVLTF. The V call is TRBV15, the J call TRBJ2-6; D call uncertain. The CDR3 loop spans 13 amino acids. Trimming left V 6 bases short and J 0 bases short, with 3 bases between. Germline CDR1 is LNHNV and CDR2 is YYDKDF (reference sequence).

V usage is TRBV15 and J usage is TRBJ1-3; D ambiguous. Trimming pared 8 bases from V and 1 base from J, leaving 12 bases between. The CDR3 runs 14 residues. Germline values: CDR1 LNHNV, CDR2 YYDKDF (reference sequence). The CDR3: CATQSGHSGNTIYF. Written as DNA, the CDR3 is TGTGCCACCCAGTCGGGTCATTCTGGAAACACCATATATTTT.

The CDR3 bases are TGTGCCAGCAGCCCCCCCAGGGCCATCAACACTGAAGCTTTCTTT. It codes for CASSPPRAINTEAFF. The chain employs TRBV7-8 and TRBJ1-1; weak D call: TRBD1 (5 bases). V gave up 5 bases and J gave up 2 bases, with 15 bases separating them. Germline V gene sequence: CDR1 SGHVS, CDR2 FQNEAQ. The CDR3 contains 15 residues. The variable domain in full, with the rest retrieved from reference TRBV7-8 and TRBJ1-1, is GAGVSQSPRYKVAKRGQDVALRCDPISGHVSLFWYQQALGQGPEFLTYFQNEAQLDKSGLPSDRFFAERPEGSVSTLKIQRTQQEDSAVYLCASSPPRAINTEAFFGQGTRLTVV.

V and J are TRBV6-5 and TRBJ2-1; D is unresolved. Per germline, CDR1 MNHEY and CDR2 SVGAGI. The CDR3 has 11 amino acids. The ends were cut back, 3 bases at V and 7 bases at J, with 4 bases in the middle. The CDR3 sequence is CASSYLNEQFF. CDR3 nucleotide sequence: TGTGCCAGCAGTTATTTGAATGAGCAGTTCTTC.

The chain couples TRBV7-9 to TRBJ2-1; D not resolved. The length of the CDR3 is 14 residues. CDR1 and CDR2 from the germline V gene are SEHNR and FQNEAQ (reference sequence). Trimming cost V 5 bases and J 12 bases, with 20 bases left between them. The CDR3 DNA reads as TGTGCCAGCAGCCGTACCGTCGCTGGTTTCGGGCAGTTCTTC. It encodes CASSRTVAGFGQFF.

The rearrangement uses TRBV5-1 and TRBJ1-1; TRBD1 might be the D (5 bases). The CDR3 has 15 residues. CDR1 is SGHRS, CDR2 YFSETQ, per germline. V lost 0 bases and J 4 bases, leaving 13 bases between the germline ends. The DNA of the CDR3 is TGCGCCAGCAGCTTGGTGGGGACGGCCGGCACTGAAGCTTTCTTT. Its protein is CASSLVGTAGTEAFF.

This clonotype appeared once. The chain carries TRBV7-2 and TRBJ1-1, with D possibly matching TRBD1 (5 bases). The germline V gene encodes CDR1 SGHTA and CDR2 FQGNSA. This CDR3 spans 14 amino acids. Trimming removed 5 bases from V and 10 bases from J, with 20 bases in between. CDR3 residues: CASSPLRRGGGAFF. As DNA, the CDR3 is TGTGCCAGCAGCCCCCTGAGAAGGGGTGGGGGAGCTTTCTTT.

J is TRBJ2-3 and V is TRBV29-1; TRBD2 matches at 7 bases. CDR1 and CDR2 (germline): SQVTM, ANQGSEA. The CDR3 extends over 14 amino acids. V lost 4 bases to trimming and J lost 1 base; unmatched junction nucleotides: 5. For the CDR3, the DNA is TGCAGCGTTGGATGGGGGGGACGCACAGATACGCAGTATTTT. This translates into CSVGWGGRTDTQYF.

The rearrangement joins TRBV29-1 to TRBJ1-1; D call uncertain. The CDR3 sequence is 13 residues long. The V end lost 6 bases, the J end lost 4 bases, and 15 bases lay between the germline ends. In germline, CDR1 is SQVTM, CDR2 ANQGSEA. The CDR3: CSVEAGRSTEAFF. The CDR3 DNA reads TGCAGCGTCGAGGCGGGTCGGAGCACTGAAGCTTTCTTT.

The rearrangement uses TRBV12-3 or TRBV12-4 and TRBJ1-6; D not resolved. The germline V and J ends were trimmed by 5 bases and 9 bases, with 11 bases remaining between them. This CDR3 is 13 amino acids long. The CDR3 nucleotides are TGTGCCAGCAGTAGGCAGGAGGCTTCACCCCTCCACTTT. It translates to CASSRQEASPLHF.

The chain couples TRBV19 to TRBJ1-6, with 9 bases lining up with TRBD1. Trimming took 7 bases from V and 6 from J; bases not matched to a gene: 7. This CDR3 is 15 amino acids long. Germline CDR1 and CDR2: LNHDA and SQIVND (reference sequence). The CDR3 bases are TGTGCCAGTAACGTACAGGGGGCGGGTAATTCACCCCTCCACTTT. It codes for CASNVQGAGNSPLHF.

J is TRBJ2-1 and V is TRBV19; D ambiguous. Germline V CDR1 and CDR2: LNHDA, SQIVND (reference sequence). V gave up 4 bases and J gave up 10 bases, with 8 bases separating them. This CDR3 comprises 11 residues. CDR3 in DNA: TGTGCCAGTAGTACCTACAGAGAGCAGTTCTTC. Residues: CASSTYREQFF.

This rearrangement joins TRBV5-1 to TRBJ1-2; a possible D gene is TRBD1 (5 bases). V shed 4 bases and J shed 6 bases, with 16 bases lying between them. Germline V lookup: CDR1 SGHRS, CDR2 YFSETQ. The CDR3 sequence is 14 residues long. The CDR3 reads CASSPDRPKHGYTF. CDR3 nucleotide sequence: TGCGCCAGCAGCCCCGACAGACCCAAGCATGGCTACACCTTC.

The genes are TRBV7-2 and TRBJ2-3; TRBD2 matches 7 bases. The CDR3 sequence is 15 residues long. Trimming removed 3 bases from V and 4 bases from J; junction bases left unmatched: 7. Germline V gene sequence: CDR1 SGHTA, CDR2 FQGNSA. As DNA, the CDR3 is TGTGCCAGCAGCTTGGGACTATGGGGGGCAGATACGCAGTATTTT. This codes for CASSLGLWGADTQYF.

The V gene is TRBV20-1, the J gene TRBJ1-2; D is ambiguous. This CDR3 has 13 amino acids. Germline loops: CDR1 DFQATT, CDR2 SNEGSKA (reference sequence). V was trimmed by 1 base and J by 1 base, leaving 7 bases between them. CDR3: CSARGWFNYGYTF. The CDR3 DNA sequence: TGCAGTGCTAGAGGGTGGTTTAACTATGGCTACACCTTC.

The V gene is TRBV3-1, the J gene TRBJ2-5; no clear D. Germline V gene lookup returns CDR1 LGHDT and CDR2 YNNKEL (reference sequence). Trimming shortened V by 0 bases and J by 5 bases, and 10 bases separated the two germline ends. The CDR3 is made up of 14 amino acids. The chain's CDR3 is CASSQDPSSETQYF. The CDR3 DNA is TGTGCCAGCAGCCAAGATCCCAGTTCCGAGACCCAGTACTTC.

The table lists this clonotype with a count of one. The rearrangement links TRBV12-3 or TRBV12-4 to TRBJ1-3; D is unresolved. This CDR3 has 14 amino acids. V was pared by 6 bases and J by 0 bases, with 9 bases between. As DNA, the CDR3 is TGTGCCAGCAGCATTGCAGTCTCTGGAAACACCATATATTTT. It translates to CASSIAVSGNTIYF.

The chain links TRBV6-1 to TRBJ2-7; no reliable D call. V dropped 3 bases and J dropped 6 bases, with 12 bases sitting between them. Germline loops: CDR1 MNHNS, CDR2 SASEGT. This CDR3 is 13 amino acids long. The CDR3 loop reads CASSDSPALEQYF. The DNA for the CDR3 is TGTGCCAGCAGTGATAGTCCGGCTCTCGAGCAGTACTTC.

V usage is TRBV5-1 and J usage is TRBJ2-1, with 9 nucleotides matching TRBD1. Germline V CDR1 and CDR2: SGHRS, YFSETQ. V trimming: 5 bases; J trimming: 7 bases; junction bases outside the gene matches: 13. The CDR3 has 16 residues. The CDR3 region is CASRGFPGQGENEQFF. CDR3 nucleotides: TGCGCCAGCAGAGGATTTCCGGGACAGGGAGAAAATGAGCAGTTCTTC.

The chain recombines TRBV5-4 with TRBJ2-1; 9 bases agree with TRBD1. J was trimmed by 8 bases and V by 3 bases; bases with no gene match: 3. The CDR3 totals 13 residues. Germline CDR1 reads SGHNT; CDR2 reads YYREEE (reference sequence). The CDR3 DNA is TGTGCCAGCAGCTCACAGGGGGCTGATGAGCAGTTCTTC. This translates into CASSSQGADEQFF. Supplemented by reference TRBV5-4 and TRBJ2-1, the full variable domain reads ETGVTQSPTHLIKTRGQQVTLRCSSQSGHNTVSWYQQALGQGPQFIFQYYREEENGRGNFPPRFSGLQFPNYSSELNVNALELDDSALYLCASSSQGADEQFFGPGTRLTVL.